Below, 32 T cell receptor beta chains from the same sample are listed, as sequenced in a study of CD8 T cells in Susac syndrome. Random hexamers were used to reverse transcribe an amount of roughly 0.45 to 1 ug RNA. From the immunoSEQ multiplex PCR reads, TCRdb called clonotypes with MiXCR, one entry per CDR3 protein. The sample carries over 350,000 distinct CDR3 sequences, 75% to 90% recorded once. The sample was CD8+ T cells from PBMCs. The receptors were sampled from a human donor with multiple sclerosis.

The V gene is TRBV29-1, the J gene TRBJ2-5; 9 bases line up with TRBD1. Germline V gene sequence: CDR1 SQVTM, CDR2 ANQGSEA. With V trimmed by 6 bases and J by 7 bases, 9 bases remained unmatched. CDR3 size: 13 residues. The CDR3 nucleotides read TGCAGCGTGAACACGGACAGGGGCCGGACCCAGTACTTC. This gives the protein CSVNTDRGRTQYF.

This clonotype was recorded once. This chain connects TRBV28 to TRBJ2-1, with D unclear. Germline V CDR1 and CDR2: MDHEN, SYDVKM. CDR3 length equals 8 residues. Trimming removed 9 bases at V and 15 bases at J, with 9 bases between. Here the CDR3 reads CARRLGFF. DNA for the CDR3: TGTGCCAGACGACTGGGGTTCTTC.

This CDR3 is CASSRASNYGYTF. Here the CDR3 DNA reads TGTGCCAGTAGCAGGGCTTCTAACTATGGCTACACCTTC. The rearrangement joins TRBV27 to TRBJ1-2, with D tentatively TRBD1 (5 bases). Trimming left V 9 bases short and J 0 bases short, with 11 bases between. CDR3 length equals 13 residues. Germline CDR1 and CDR2: MNHEY and SMNVEV (reference sequence).

This chain links TRBV19 with TRBJ2-1, with 8 bases fitting TRBD2. Unmatched junction bases numbered 4, after V lost 4 bases and J lost 5 bases. This CDR3 comprises 14 residues. The V gene's germline CDR1 is LNHDA and CDR2 SQIVND (reference sequence). The CDR3 DNA is TGTGCCAGTAGTAGCCTAGCGGGCCACAATGAGCAGTTCTTC. This translates into CASSSLAGHNEQFF.

The V and J genes are TRBV4-1 and TRBJ2-7; D might be TRBD1 or TRBD2, each matching 5 bases. V lost 2 bases, J lost 5 bases, and 10 bases lay in between. Germline V lookup: CDR1 MGHRA, CDR2 YSYEKL. The CDR3 extends over 13 amino acids. CDR3 DNA sequence: TGCGCCAGCAGCCAACCCGGGGCCAACGAGCAGTACTTC. It yields the protein CASSQPGANEQYF.

Written as DNA, the CDR3 is TGTGCCAGCAGCTATGGGACGGTCAGCACAGATACGCAGTATTTT. Its translation is CASSYGTVSTDTQYF. V usage is TRBV7-9 and J usage is TRBJ2-3; D may match TRBD1 or TRBD2 (5 bases each). CDR3 length: 15 amino acids. V dropped 4 bases and J dropped 0 bases, with 11 bases sitting between them. CDR1 and CDR2 from the germline V gene are SEHNR and FQNEAQ (reference sequence).

This clonotype was observed a handful of times. Written as DNA, the CDR3 is TGTGCCAGCAGTGGTCCACCGAACTACGAGCAGTACTTC. Its translation: CASSGPPNYEQYF. The rearrangement joins TRBV27 to TRBJ2-7, with unresolved D. The CDR3 contains 13 residues. Germline loops: CDR1 MNHEY, CDR2 SMNVEV (reference sequence). Trimming took 5 bases from V and 3 from J, leaving 11 bases between them.

The rearrangement uses TRBV12-5 and TRBJ2-1; 7 bases agree with TRBD2. The CDR3 runs to 15 residues. V shed 7 bases and J 3 bases; nucleotides not matched to a gene: 9. Germline lookup yields CDR1 LGHNT and CDR2 FRNRAP. For the CDR3, the DNA is TGTGCTAGTGCCCTCCGCGGGAGCGGCTACAATGAGCAGTTCTTC. The encoded protein is CASALRGSGYNEQFF.

The rearrangement joins TRBV7-9 to TRBJ2-3; TRBD1 matches at 8 bases. CDR1 SEHNR and CDR2 FQNEAQ come from the germline V gene (reference sequence). CDR3 length: 14 residues. J lost 4 bases, V lost 11 bases, and 11 bases had no gene match. CDR3 region: CAGVYRDRPDTQYF. The CDR3 DNA sequence: TGTGCCGGGGTGTATAGGGACAGGCCAGATACGCAGTATTTT.

The V and J genes are TRBV11-1 and TRBJ2-1; D is perhaps TRBD2 (8 bases). The germline gives CDR1 SGHAT, CDR2 FQDESV (reference sequence). V lost 4 bases and J lost 6, with 31 bases in between. CDR3 length equals 20 residues. In DNA form, the CDR3 reads TGTGCCAGCAGCTCCGGAGGGGGCGGGAGGCAATCCTCCCCCGCCAATGAGCAGTTCTTC. Its translation: CASSSGGGGRQSSPANEQFF.

The chain uses TRBV7-9 and TRBJ2-2; 7 bases map to TRBD1. J gave up 5 bases and V 5 bases, and 8 bases lay outside the gene matches. Germline assignment: CDR1 SEHNR and CDR2 FQNEAQ (reference sequence). The CDR3 contains 15 residues. The CDR3 DNA follows: TGTGCCAGCAGCCATGACAGGGTTTGGACCGGGGAGCTGTTTTTT. Translating it yields CASSHDRVWTGELFF.

The chain links TRBV28 to TRBJ2-7, with D unresolved. With 6 bases removed from V and 2 bases from J, the gap between germline ends came to 17 bases. This CDR3 has 15 residues. The germline V gene has CDR1 MDHEN and CDR2 SYDVKM. The CDR3 reads CASSSLERAPYEQYF. DNA of the CDR3: TGTGCCAGCAGCTCTCTCGAGCGAGCTCCCTACGAGCAGTACTTC.

The rearrangement joins TRBV10-3 to TRBJ2-7; 9 bases are shared with TRBD2. The CDR3 covers 19 residues. CDR1 is ENHRY, CDR2 SYGVKD, per germline. Germline trimming cut 2 bases from V and 3 bases from J; bases unmatched to any gene: 17. CDR3 in amino acids: CAISEGGLAENRALYEQYF. The CDR3 DNA reads TGTGCCATCAGTGAGGGGGGACTAGCCGAGAATCGTGCCCTCTACGAGCAGTACTTC.

This clonotype was seen a single time. The chain links TRBV4-1 to TRBJ1-3; D is perhaps TRBD1 (5 bases). V gave up 2 bases and J gave up 3 bases, with 17 bases separating them. Germline V lookup: CDR1 MGHRA, CDR2 YSYEKL. This CDR3 region has 17 residues. CDR3 DNA sequence: TGCGCCAGCAGCCAAATCCTCCGGGGCAGGAATGGAAACACCATATATTTT. It yields the protein CASSQILRGRNGNTIYF.

V usage is TRBV11-2 and J usage is TRBJ2-5; D is possibly TRBD2 (6 bases). This CDR3 has 15 residues. V lost 4 bases to trimming and J lost 2 bases, with 14 bases between them. The germline V gene encodes CDR1 SGHAT and CDR2 FQNNGV. The CDR3 loop is CASSWGDGRQETQYF. CDR3 DNA sequence: TGTGCCAGCAGCTGGGGGGACGGTAGGCAAGAGACCCAGTACTTC.

The J gene is TRBJ2-1, the V gene TRBV7-9; D unresolved. The CDR3 contains 12 residues. Trimming left V 3 bases short and J 8 bases short, with 8 bases between. CDR1 is SEHNR and CDR2 is FQNEAQ in the germline V gene (reference sequence). The CDR3 coding sequence is TGTGCCAGCAGCTTTCTGGTTCATGAGCAGTTCTTC. Its translation is CASSFLVHEQFF.

The rearrangement links TRBV6-5 to TRBJ2-7, with 9 bases identical to TRBD2. This CDR3 comprises 15 residues. After removal of 8 bases from V and 2 bases from J, the junction contained 10 bases not matched to a gene. The germline V gene has CDR1 MNHEY and CDR2 SVGAGI. As DNA, the CDR3 is TGTGCCAGCCTAAATAGCGGGAGTGGCACCTACGAGCAGTACTTC. This codes for CASLNSGSGTYEQYF.

This clonotype appeared a single time. The chain joins TRBV19 to TRBJ1-2; TRBD1 aligns across 7 bases. Germline CDR1 is LNHDA and CDR2 is SQIVND (reference sequence). The CDR3 length is 15 residues. J was trimmed by 4 bases and V by 5 bases; bases with no gene match: 10. The CDR3 region has the DNA TGTGCCAGTAGTGTTCAGGGGGTCAGTTCCTATGGCTACACCTTC. As protein: CASSVQGVSSYGYTF.

The chain links TRBV12-3 or TRBV12-4 to TRBJ2-7, with D possibly matching TRBD2 (6 bases). This CDR3 is built from 14 residues. V dropped 3 bases and J dropped 3 bases, with 12 bases sitting between them. The CDR3 sequence: CASSFGGKRYEQYF. Here the CDR3 DNA reads TGTGCCAGCAGTTTCGGCGGGAAGCGCTACGAGCAGTACTTC.

The CDR3: CASSIYRGTYEQYF. The CDR3 nucleotides read TGTGCCAGTAGTATTTACAGGGGGACCTACGAGCAGTACTTC. The chain carries TRBV19 and TRBJ2-7; TRBD1 agrees at 8 bases. The CDR3 spans 14 residues. V lost 3 bases and J lost 2; bases outside the gene matches: 3. Germline V gene sequence: CDR1 LNHDA, CDR2 SQIVND (reference sequence).

The rearrangement joins TRBV4-2 to TRBJ1-2, with unresolved D. The CDR3 contains 15 residues. Looked up from germline, CDR1 is LGHNA and CDR2 is YNFKEQ. With 2 bases removed from V and 0 bases from J, the gap between germline ends came to 10 bases. This CDR3 is CASSQILDPNYGYTF. The CDR3 DNA reads as TGTGCCAGCAGCCAAATTCTAGACCCTAACTATGGCTACACCTTC.

This clonotype was detected only a few times. V and J are TRBV12-3 or TRBV12-4 and TRBJ2-1; 12 positions match TRBD2. There are 16 residues in the CDR3. Losses at the gene ends were 6 bases for V and 5 bases for J; bases not matched to a gene: 8. Written as DNA, the CDR3 is TGTGCCAGCAGCCCTATTGGACTAGCGGGAAACAATGAGCAGTTCTTC. Amino acids: CASSPIGLAGNNEQFF.

V gene TRBV7-9 combines with J gene TRBJ2-3; 8 bases are shared with TRBD2. V shed 4 bases and J 2 bases; nucleotides not matched to a gene: 8. This CDR3 comprises 16 residues. The germline gives CDR1 SEHNR, CDR2 FQNEAQ (reference sequence). CDR3 DNA sequence: TGTGCCAGCAGCTCCCCAGCGGGGGAAAACACAGATACGCAGTATTTT. Its protein product is CASSSPAGENTDTQYF.

The V call is TRBV7-9, the J call TRBJ2-7, with 10 bases matching TRBD2. The CDR3 sequence is 16 residues long. V lost 3 bases to trimming and J lost 5 bases; unmatched junction nucleotides: 10. Germline CDR1 SEHNR, CDR2 FQNEAQ (reference sequence). CDR3 sequence (DNA): TGTGCCAGCAGCTTGAAACCGGGACTAGCGTTTCACGAGCAGTACTTC. Its translation: CASSLKPGLAFHEQYF.

The J gene is TRBJ2-3, the V gene TRBV27; weak D call: TRBD2 (6 bases). The germline gives CDR1 MNHEY, CDR2 SMNVEV (reference sequence). Trimming took 6 bases from V and 0 from J, leaving 13 bases between them. The CDR3 contains 15 residues. In DNA form, the CDR3 reads TGTGCCAGCAGGCTAGCGCCTTACAGCACAGATACGCAGTATTTT. It codes for CASRLAPYSTDTQYF.

This chain uses TRBV12-3 or TRBV12-4 with TRBJ2-7; D possibly corresponds to TRBD1 (8 bases). The V end was cut by 5 bases, the J end by 11 bases, with 16 bases between. The CDR3 extends over 12 amino acids. This chain's CDR3 is CASSTYRGGKYF. Here the CDR3 DNA reads TGTGCCAGCAGTACATACAGGGGGGGGAAGTACTTC.

The V call is TRBV2, the J call TRBJ1-5; 10 bases match TRBD1. Per germline, CDR1 SNHLY and CDR2 FYNNEI. The CDR3 has 14 amino acids. The V segment lost 7 bases and the J segment 5 bases; nucleotides outside the gene matches: 5. The CDR3, as DNA: TGTGCCAGCACGCGGACAGGGGGATATCAGCCCCAGCATTTT. Its translation: CASTRTGGYQPQHF.

This clonotype was detected a few times. The V call is TRBV6-1, the J call TRBJ2-7; D is possibly TRBD2 (5 bases). Germline V gene data show CDR1 as MNHNS and CDR2 as SASEGT. Trimming shortened V by 1 base and J by 3 bases, and 13 bases separated the two germline ends. The CDR3 covers 15 residues. CDR3: CASSEEDVGDYEQYF. The CDR3 DNA reads as TGTGCCAGCAGTGAAGAGGATGTCGGGGACTACGAGCAGTACTTC.

The rearrangement links TRBV29-1 to TRBJ2-3, with TRBD1 matching over 10 bases. J lost 1 base, V lost 0 bases, and 4 bases had no gene match. This CDR3 comprises 16 residues. The V gene's germline CDR1 is SQVTM and CDR2 ANQGSEA. CDR3 DNA sequence: TGCAGCGTTGAAGATCGTGGGACAGGGGGCACAGATACGCAGTATTTT. Amino acids: CSVEDRGTGGTDTQYF.

The V gene is TRBV27, the J gene TRBJ2-1; tentative D call: TRBD2 (5 bases). The CDR3 contains 14 residues. V was trimmed by 5 bases and J by 5 bases, leaving 13 bases between them. CDR1 is MNHEY and CDR2 is SMNVEV in the germline V gene (reference sequence). CDR3 DNA sequence: TGTGCCAGCAGTCCCCCGGGAACCGACAATGAGCAGTTCTTC. Translated, it gives CASSPPGTDNEQFF.

The chain is built from TRBV4-1 and TRBJ1-1, with D possibly being TRBD1 (5 bases). The germline gives CDR1 MGHRA, CDR2 YSYEKL. This CDR3 region has 14 residues. Between the trimmed V and J ends, which lost 1 base and 3 bases, there was a span of 9 bases. CDR3 sequence: CASSQVGDDTEAFF. As DNA, the CDR3 is TGCGCCAGCAGCCAAGTAGGGGACGACACTGAAGCTTTCTTT.

The chain is built from TRBV28 and TRBJ2-5; 8 nucleotides match TRBD2. The CDR3 loop spans 15 amino acids. Germline V CDR1 and CDR2: MDHEN, SYDVKM. With V trimmed by 6 bases and J by 6 bases, 12 bases remained unmatched. CDR3 in DNA: TGTGCCAGCAGCCCGGGGCTAGCGGGCTTTAAGACCCAGTACTTC. Its protein product is CASSPGLAGFKTQYF.